The T cell receptor beta chain described here comes from a study of shared clonotypes between healthy human individuals. TCRdb's copy holds only in-frame clones and misses some; the assay was immunoSEQ multiplex PCR. The top ten clones hold roughly 1.4% of a sample with roughly 1 million clones, approximately 76% of them seen once. The germline V gene encodes CDR1 SNHLY and CDR2 FYNNEI. The CDR3 length is 15 residues. The J segment lost 2 bases and the V segment lost 8 bases, leaving 12 bases of the junction unmatched. Sample: memory CD4+ T cells sorted from blood. Subset meaning: CD45RA-negative fraction. V is TRBV2 and J is TRBJ2-7; 7 bases align to TRBD2. The source is a man aged 18-30 years in good health. In nucleotides, the CDR3 is TGTGCCAGCGGGGGGGGAACCAAGTTGACCTACGAGCAGTACTTC. Amino acid sequence: CASGGGTKLTYEQYF. Based on the CDR3 plus reference TRBV2 and TRBJ2-7, the full variable domain is EPEVTQTPSHQVTQMGQEVILRCVPISNHLYFYWYRQILGQKVEFLVSFYNNEISEKSEIFDDQFSVERPDGSNFTLKIRSTKLEDSAMYFCASGGGTKLTYEQYFGPGTRLTVT.